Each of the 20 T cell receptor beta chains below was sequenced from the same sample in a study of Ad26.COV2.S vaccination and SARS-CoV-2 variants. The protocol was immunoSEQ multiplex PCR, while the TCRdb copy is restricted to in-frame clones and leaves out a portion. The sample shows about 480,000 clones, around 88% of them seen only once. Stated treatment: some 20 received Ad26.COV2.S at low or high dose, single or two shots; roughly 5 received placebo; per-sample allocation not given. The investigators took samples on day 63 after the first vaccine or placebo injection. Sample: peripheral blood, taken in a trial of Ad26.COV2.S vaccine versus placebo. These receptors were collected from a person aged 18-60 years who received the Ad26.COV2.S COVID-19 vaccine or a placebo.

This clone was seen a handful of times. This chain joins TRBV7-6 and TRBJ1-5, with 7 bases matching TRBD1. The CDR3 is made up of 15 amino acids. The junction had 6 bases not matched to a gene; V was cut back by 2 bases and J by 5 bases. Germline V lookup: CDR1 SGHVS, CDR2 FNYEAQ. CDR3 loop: CASSLTPGGYQPQHF. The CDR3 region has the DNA TGTGCCAGCAGCTTAACCCCAGGGGGTTATCAGCCCCAGCATTTT.

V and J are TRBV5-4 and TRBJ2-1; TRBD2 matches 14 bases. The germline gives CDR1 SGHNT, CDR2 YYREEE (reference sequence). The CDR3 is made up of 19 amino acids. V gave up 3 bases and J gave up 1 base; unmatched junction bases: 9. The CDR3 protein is CASSSPTSGRVRSYNEQFF. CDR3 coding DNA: TGTGCCAGCAGCTCCCCGACTAGCGGGAGGGTTAGATCCTACAATGAGCAGTTCTTC.

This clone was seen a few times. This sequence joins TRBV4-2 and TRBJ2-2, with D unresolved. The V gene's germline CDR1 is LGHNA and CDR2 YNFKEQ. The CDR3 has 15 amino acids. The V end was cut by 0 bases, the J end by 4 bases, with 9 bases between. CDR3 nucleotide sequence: TGTGCCAGCAGCCAAGAAGGTGTTGGCACCGGGGAGCTGTTTTTT. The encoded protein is CASSQEGVGTGELFF.

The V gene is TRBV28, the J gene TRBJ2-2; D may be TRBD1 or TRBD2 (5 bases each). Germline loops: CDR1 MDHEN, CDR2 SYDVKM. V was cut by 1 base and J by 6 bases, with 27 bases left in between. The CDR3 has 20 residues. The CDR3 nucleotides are TGTGCCAGCAGTTTATTTGGGGGAGCGGCCGCTTTGCAAAATCCCGGGGAGCTGTTTTTT. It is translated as CASSLFGGAAALQNPGELFF.

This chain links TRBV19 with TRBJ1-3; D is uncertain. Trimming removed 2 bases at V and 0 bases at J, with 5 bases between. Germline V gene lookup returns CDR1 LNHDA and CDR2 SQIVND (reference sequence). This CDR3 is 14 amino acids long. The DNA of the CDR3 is TGTGCCAGTAGTATAAAAAGCTCTGGAAACACCATATATTTT. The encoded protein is CASSIKSSGNTIYF.

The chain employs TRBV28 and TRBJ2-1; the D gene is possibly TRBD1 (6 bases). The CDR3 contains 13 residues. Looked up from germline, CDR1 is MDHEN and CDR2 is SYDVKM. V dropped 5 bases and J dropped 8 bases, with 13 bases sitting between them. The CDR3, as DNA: TGTGCCAGCAGTACCACAGGGCGGGATGAGCAGTTCTTC. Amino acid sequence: CASSTTGRDEQFF.

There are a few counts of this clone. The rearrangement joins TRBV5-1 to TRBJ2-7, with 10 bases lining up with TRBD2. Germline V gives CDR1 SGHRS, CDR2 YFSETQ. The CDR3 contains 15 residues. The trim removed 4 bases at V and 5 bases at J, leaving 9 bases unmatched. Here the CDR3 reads CASSREGAGGNEQYF. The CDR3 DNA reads TGCGCCAGCAGCCGCGAGGGAGCGGGAGGGAACGAGCAGTACTTC. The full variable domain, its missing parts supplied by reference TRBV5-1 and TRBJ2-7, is KAGVTQTPRYLIKTRGQQVTLSCSPISGHRSVSWYQQTPGQGLQFLFEYFSETQRNKGNFPGRFSGRQFSNSRSEMNVSTLELGDSALYLCASSREGAGGNEQYFGPGTRLTVT.

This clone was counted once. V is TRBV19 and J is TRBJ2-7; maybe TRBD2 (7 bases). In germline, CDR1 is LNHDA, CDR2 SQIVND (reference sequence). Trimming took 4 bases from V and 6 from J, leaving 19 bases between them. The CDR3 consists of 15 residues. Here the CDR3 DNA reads TGTGCCAGTAGTAGCACGCGGGGGCCCCTAAGCGAGCAGTACTTC. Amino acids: CASSSTRGPLSEQYF.

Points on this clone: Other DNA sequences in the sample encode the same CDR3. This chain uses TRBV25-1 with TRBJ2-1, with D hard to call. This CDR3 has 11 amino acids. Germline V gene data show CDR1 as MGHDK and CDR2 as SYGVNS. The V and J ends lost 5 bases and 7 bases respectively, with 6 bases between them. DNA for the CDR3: TGTGCCAGCAGTTCATATAATGAGCAGTTCTTC. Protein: CASSSYNEQFF.

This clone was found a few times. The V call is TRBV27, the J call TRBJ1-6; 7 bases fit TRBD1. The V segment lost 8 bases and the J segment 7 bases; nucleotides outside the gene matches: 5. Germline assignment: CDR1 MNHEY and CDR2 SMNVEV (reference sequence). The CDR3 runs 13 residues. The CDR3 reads CASRPGQNSPLHF. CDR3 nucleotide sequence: TGTGCCAGCCGACCGGGACAGAATTCACCCCTCCACTTT.

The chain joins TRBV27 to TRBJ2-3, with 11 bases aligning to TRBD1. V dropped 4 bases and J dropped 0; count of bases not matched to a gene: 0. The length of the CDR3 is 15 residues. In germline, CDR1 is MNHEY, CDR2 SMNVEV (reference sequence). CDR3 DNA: TGTGCCAGCAGTTGGGACAGGGGGAGCACAGATACGCAGTATTTT. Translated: CASSWDRGSTDTQYF.

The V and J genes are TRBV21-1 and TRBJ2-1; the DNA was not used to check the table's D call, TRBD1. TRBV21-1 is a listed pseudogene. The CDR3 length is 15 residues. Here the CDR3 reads CASSKTGTGSGEQFF. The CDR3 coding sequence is TGTGCCAGCAGCAAAACCGGGACAGGGTCCGGTGAGCAGTTCTTC.

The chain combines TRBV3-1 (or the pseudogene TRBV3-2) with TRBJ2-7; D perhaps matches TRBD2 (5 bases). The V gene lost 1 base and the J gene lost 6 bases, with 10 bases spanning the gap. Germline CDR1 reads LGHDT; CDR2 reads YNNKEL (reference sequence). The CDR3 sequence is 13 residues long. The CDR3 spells CASSQGRPFEQYF. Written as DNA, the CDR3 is TGTGCCAGCAGCCAAGGGAGGCCCTTCGAGCAGTACTTC.

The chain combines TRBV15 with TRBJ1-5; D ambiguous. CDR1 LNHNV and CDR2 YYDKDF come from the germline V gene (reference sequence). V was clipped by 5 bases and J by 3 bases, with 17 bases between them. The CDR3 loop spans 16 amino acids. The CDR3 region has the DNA TGTGCCACCAGCTCATCACTAGCGACATTCAATCAGCCCCAGCATTTT. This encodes CATSSSLATFNQPQHF.

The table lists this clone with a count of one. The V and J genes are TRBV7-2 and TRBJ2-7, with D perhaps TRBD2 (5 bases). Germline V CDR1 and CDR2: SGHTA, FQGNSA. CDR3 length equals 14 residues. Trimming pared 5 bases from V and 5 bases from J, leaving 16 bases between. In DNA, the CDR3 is TGTGCCAGCAGCCCCACGAGGAGGACCCACGAGCAGTACTTC. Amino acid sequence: CASSPTRRTHEQYF.

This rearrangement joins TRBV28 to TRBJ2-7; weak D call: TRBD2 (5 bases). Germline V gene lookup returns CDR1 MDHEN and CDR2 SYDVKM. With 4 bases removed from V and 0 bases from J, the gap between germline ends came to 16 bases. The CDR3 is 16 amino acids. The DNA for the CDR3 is TGTGCCAGCAGTTCCCCCCGGGGAGCGAACTCCTACGAGCAGTACTTC. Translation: CASSSPRGANSYEQYF.

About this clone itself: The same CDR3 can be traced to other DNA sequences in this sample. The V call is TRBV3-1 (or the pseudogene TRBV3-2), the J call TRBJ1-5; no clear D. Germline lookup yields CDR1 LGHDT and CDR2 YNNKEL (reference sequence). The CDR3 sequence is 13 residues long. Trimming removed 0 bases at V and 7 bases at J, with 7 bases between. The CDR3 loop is CASSQDLGQPQHF. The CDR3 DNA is TGTGCCAGCAGCCAAGATTTGGGGCAGCCCCAGCATTTT.

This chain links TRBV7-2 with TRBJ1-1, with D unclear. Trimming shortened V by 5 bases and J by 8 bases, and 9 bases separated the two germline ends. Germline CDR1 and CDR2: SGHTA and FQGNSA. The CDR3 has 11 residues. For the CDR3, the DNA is TGTGCCAGCAGCGTCGACTTGGAAGCTTTCTTT. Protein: CASSVDLEAFF.

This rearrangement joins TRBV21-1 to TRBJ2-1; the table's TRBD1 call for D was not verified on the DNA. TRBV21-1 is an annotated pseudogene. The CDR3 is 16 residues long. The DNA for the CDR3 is TGTGCCAGCAGCAAAGCGGCTTTTACTTCCGGGGACAGGGGGATCTTC. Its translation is CASSKAAFTSGDRGIF.

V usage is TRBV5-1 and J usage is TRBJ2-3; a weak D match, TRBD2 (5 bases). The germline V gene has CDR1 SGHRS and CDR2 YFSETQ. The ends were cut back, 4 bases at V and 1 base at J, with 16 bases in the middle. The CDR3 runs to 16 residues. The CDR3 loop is CASSGTHVRGTDTQYF. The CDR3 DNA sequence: TGCGCCAGCAGCGGAACACACGTGCGGGGCACAGATACGCAGTATTTT.